What follows are 7 T cell receptor beta chains derived from one specimen sequenced in a study of T cells in women clearing cervical HPV infection. Method: immunoSEQ multiplex PCR; TCRdb's copy keeps in-frame clones and lacks some. The clone table shows 40,000 to 45,000 clones, with the ten largest holding 0.95% to 1.5%. Sequencing input: blood buffy coat. All receptors come from a woman aged 18 to 75 with a cervical HPV16 infection that either progressed to CIN3+ or cleared (not recorded which).

In the case of this clone: The CDR3 end is not reached by the read, which stops 3 residues before it; the germline J gene fills it in. The V and J genes are TRBV19 and TRBJ1-1, with D possibly matching TRBD1 (6 bases). CDR1 LNHDA and CDR2 SQIVND come from the germline V gene (reference sequence). The V end lost 8 bases, the J end lost 3 bases, and 19 bases lay between the germline ends. The CDR3 consists of 15 residues. Incomplete CDR3 DNA: TGTGCCAGTGGTGAAAATACAGGGACCTACACTGAA. Translated: CASGENTGTYTE. The CDR3 as a whole reads CASGENTGTYTEAFF.

About this clone itself: With the read ending 3 residues before the CDR3 end, the germline J gene is used to fill in that end. The chain joins TRBV6-2 or TRBV6-3 to TRBJ1-5; TRBD1 might be the D (5 bases). The CDR3 runs to 16 residues. CDR1 and CDR2 from the germline V gene are MNHEY and SVGEGT. V was cut by 5 bases and J by 5 bases, with 19 bases left in between. CDR3 residues: CASSDIQGSGYQPQHF. The sequenced part of the CDR3 DNA is TGTGCCAGCAGTGATATCCAGGGAAGTGGGTATCAGCCC.

As for this clone: The CDR3 extends 3 residues past the end of the read, so its final part is completed from the germline J gene. The chain has TRBV19 and TRBJ2-6; D is undetermined. This CDR3 spans 17 amino acids. With 5 bases removed from V and 0 bases from J, the gap between germline ends came to 14 bases. The V gene's germline CDR1 is LNHDA and CDR2 SQIVND (reference sequence). The CDR3 here is CASSSDSASSGANVLTF. The CDR3 bases that were read are TGTGCCAGTAGTTCTGACTCCGCCTCCTCTGGGGCCAACGTC.

Turning to this clone: The read terminates 3 residues ahead of where the CDR3 ends, so the germline J gene completes it. V gene TRBV28 combines with J gene TRBJ2-3; 7 bases fit TRBD1. Looked up from germline, CDR1 is MDHEN and CDR2 is SYDVKM. The V segment lost 3 bases and the J segment 1 base; nucleotides outside the gene matches: 7. The CDR3 spans 16 residues. The CDR3 here is CASSFQGGVGTDTQYF. CDR3 bases read: TGTGCCAGCAGTTTCCAAGGGGGCGTAGGCACAGATACG. The full variable domain, rest sourced from reference TRBV28 and TRBJ2-3, is DVKVTQSSRYLVKRTGEKVFLECVQDMDHENMFWYRQDPGLGLRLIYFSYDVKMKEKGDIPEGYSVSREKKERFSLILESASTNQTSMYLCASSFQGGVGTDTQYFGPGTRLTVL.

CDR3 in amino acids: CASSPPGQGRTEAFF. The sequenced part of the CDR3 DNA is TGTGCCAGCAGCCCGCCGGGACAGGGGAGAACTGAA. The J gene is TRBJ1-1, the V gene TRBV13, with 10 nucleotides matching TRBD1. The read halts 3 residues ahead of the CDR3 end, with the missing end drawn from the germline J gene. This CDR3 comprises 15 residues. The trim removed 5 bases at V and 5 bases at J, leaving 8 bases unmatched. Germline-derived CDR1 and CDR2 are PRHDT and FYEKMQ (reference sequence).

Note on this clone: The CDR3 end is not reached by the read, which stops 3 residues before it; the germline J gene fills it in. This chain links TRBV20-1 with TRBJ1-1; D gene uncertain. Deletions cut 6 bases from V and 6 bases from J, with 23 bases between. The CDR3 extends over 15 amino acids. Germline values: CDR1 DFQATT, CDR2 SNEGSKA (reference sequence). Here the CDR3 reads CSAPDRRGSRAEAFF. The covered CDR3 bases are TGCAGTGCACCGGACCGACGAGGTTCGCGGGCTGAA.

On this clone itself: The CDR3 extends 3 residues past the end of the read, so its final part is completed from the germline J gene. The chain couples TRBV29-1 to TRBJ2-7; 10 nucleotides agree with TRBD2. The germline V gene encodes CDR1 SQVTM and CDR2 ANQGSEA. The length of the CDR3 is 14 residues. Trimming took 6 bases from V and 5 from J; bases not matched to a gene: 10. CDR3 DNA, as far as it was read: TGCAGCGTCGTCTGGACTAGCGGTCGGGACGAG. This sequence encodes CSVVWTSGRDE. The entire CDR3 sequence reads CSVVWTSGRDEQYF.